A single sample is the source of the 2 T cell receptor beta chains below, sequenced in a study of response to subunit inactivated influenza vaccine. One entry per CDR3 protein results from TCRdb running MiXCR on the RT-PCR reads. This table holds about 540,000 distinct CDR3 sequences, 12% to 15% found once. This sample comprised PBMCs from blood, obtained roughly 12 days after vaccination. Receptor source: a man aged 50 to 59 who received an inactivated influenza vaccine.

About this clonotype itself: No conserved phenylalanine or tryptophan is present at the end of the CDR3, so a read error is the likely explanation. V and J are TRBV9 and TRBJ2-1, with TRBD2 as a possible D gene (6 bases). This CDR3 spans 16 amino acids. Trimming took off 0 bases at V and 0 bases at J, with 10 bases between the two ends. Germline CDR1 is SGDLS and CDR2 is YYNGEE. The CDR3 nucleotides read TGTGCCAGCAGCGTAGGGGACTTCAGCTCCTACAATGAGCAGTTCTAC. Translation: CASSVGDFSSYNEQFY.

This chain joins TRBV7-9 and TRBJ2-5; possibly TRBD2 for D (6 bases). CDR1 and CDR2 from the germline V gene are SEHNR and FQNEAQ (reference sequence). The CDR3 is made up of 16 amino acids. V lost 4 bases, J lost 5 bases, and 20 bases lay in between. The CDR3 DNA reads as TGTGCCAGCAGCTCAAGCGTAGGGGACTGGGAGGAGACCCAGTACTTC. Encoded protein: CASSSSVGDWEETQYF.